This passage covers 16 T cell receptor beta chains from one sample sequenced in a study of response to subunit inactivated influenza vaccine. In TCRdb, the RT-PCR reads were re-called with MiXCR into one record per CDR3 protein. Among more than 700,000 distinct CDR3 sequences, 21% were seen once, and the ten largest hold about 9.4%. Sequencing was performed on PBMCs from blood, taken around 5 days after vaccination. All receptors come from a man aged 50-60 years who received an inactivated influenza vaccine.

The gene calls are TRBV15 and TRBJ2-5; 7 bases map to TRBD2. The CDR3 has 13 residues. CDR1 and CDR2 (germline): LNHNV, YYDKDF (reference sequence). Unmatched junction bases numbered 10, after V lost 8 bases and J lost 7 bases. CDR3 residues: CATSTGGGGTQYF. The CDR3 DNA is TGTGCCACCTCGACTGGCGGGGGTGGGACCCAGTACTTC. Looking up the rest from reference TRBV15 and TRBJ2-5 gives the full variable domain: DAMVIQNPRYQVTQFGKPVTLSCSQTLNHNVMYWYQQKSSQAPKLLFHYYDKDFNNEADTPDNFQSRRPNTSFCFLDIRSPGLGDTAMYLCATSTGGGGTQYFGPGTRLLVL.

This clonotype appeared a few times. The V gene is TRBV20-1, the J gene TRBJ2-1; no firm D call. The germline V gene encodes CDR1 DFQATT and CDR2 SNEGSKA (reference sequence). The CDR3 has 15 amino acids. Trimming cost V 0 bases and J 3 bases, with 12 bases left between them. The CDR3 DNA follows: TGCAGTGCTAGAGATCTGACGCGGAACTACAATGAGCAGTTCTTC. Encoded protein: CSARDLTRNYNEQFF.

Concerning this clonotype itself: At one end, the junction sequence differs from germline, possibly due to a read error. The chain links TRBV29-1 to TRBJ2-2; D possibly corresponds to TRBD1 (5 bases). Looked up from germline, CDR1 is SQVTM and CDR2 is ANQGSEA. The length of the CDR3 is 14 residues. CDR3 residues: CIVEGAGYPGELFF. In DNA form, the CDR3 reads TGCATCGTTGAAGGGGCAGGGTACCCCGGGGAGCTGTTTTTT.

Only a few counts were recorded for this clonotype. The chain employs TRBV12-3 or TRBV12-4 and TRBJ1-6; tentative D call: TRBD1 (6 bases). The V gene lost 1 base and the J gene lost 10 bases, with 11 bases spanning the gap. The CDR3 consists of 14 residues. CDR3 sequence (DNA): TGTGCCAGCAGTTTAGTGGGGGCTGGCTCACCCCTCCACTTT. Translation: CASSLVGAGSPLHF.

This clonotype has just a few counts. This sequence joins TRBV9 and TRBJ2-2, with 9 bases that match TRBD1. Germline V CDR1 and CDR2: SGDLS, YYNGEE. V trimming: 3 bases; J trimming: 4 bases; junction bases outside the gene matches: 7. The length of the CDR3 is 16 residues. CDR3 in DNA: TGTGCCAGCAGCGCTACCGGGACAGGGTCCACCGGGGAGCTGTTTTTT. This gives the protein CASSATGTGSTGELFF. Filled out from reference TRBV9 and TRBJ2-2, the complete variable domain reads DSGVTQTPKHLITATGQRVTLRCSPRSGDLSVYWYQQSLDQGLQFLIQYYNGEERAKGNILERFSAQQFPDLHSELNLSSLELGDSALYFCASSATGTGSTGELFFGEGSRLTVL.

The rearrangement uses TRBV6-1 and TRBJ2-4, with D possibly TRBD2 on 5 matching bases. The CDR3 consists of 16 residues. The germline gives CDR1 MNHNS, CDR2 SASEGT. The V end was cut by 2 bases, the J end by 2 bases, with 13 bases between. CDR3 sequence: CASSESEVRTKNIQYF. The CDR3 DNA sequence: TGTGCCAGCAGTGAATCGGAGGTCCGAACCAAAAACATTCAGTACTTC.

The V and J genes are TRBV5-1 and TRBJ1-1, with 7 bases matching TRBD1. This CDR3 is built from 16 residues. Germline CDR1 reads SGHRS; CDR2 reads YFSETQ. The trim removed 0 bases at V and 4 bases at J, leaving 9 bases unmatched. The CDR3 is CASSLGVRGLGTEAFF. CDR3 nucleotides: TGCGCCAGCAGCTTGGGGGTGAGGGGGCTGGGCACTGAAGCTTTCTTT.

The chain links TRBV10-2 to TRBJ1-6, with D uncertain. The CDR3 is made up of 17 amino acids. CDR1 is WSHSY and CDR2 is SAAADI in the germline V gene. V was shortened by 5 bases and J by 0 bases, with 14 bases between the two germline ends. DNA of the CDR3: TGCGCCAGCAGTCTCGGGCCGGGGAGCTCCTATAATTCACCCCTCCACTTT. Protein product: CASSLGPGSSYNSPLHF.

This rearrangement joins TRBV20-1 to TRBJ2-2; D gene unclear. Germline V CDR1 and CDR2: DFQATT, SNEGSKA (reference sequence). With 2 bases removed from V and 3 bases from J, the gap between germline ends came to 10 bases. This CDR3 contains 14 residues. The CDR3 nucleotides are TGCAGTGCTAGACAATTAAGTTACACCGGGGAGCTGTTTTTT. It is translated as CSARQLSYTGELFF.

In its sample, this clonotype was seen many times. V gene TRBV12-3 or TRBV12-4 combines with J gene TRBJ2-4, with D possibly being TRBD1 or TRBD2 (5 bases each). V was shortened by 3 bases and J by 0 bases, with 12 bases between the two germline ends. The CDR3 is 16 amino acids. CDR3 in amino acids: CASSFGTSLAKNIQYF. The CDR3 DNA reads TGTGCCAGCAGTTTTGGGACCTCCTTAGCCAAAAACATTCAGTACTTC.

This clonotype has a handful of counts. The rearrangement joins TRBV5-5 to TRBJ2-1; the match to TRBD2 covers 7 bases. Trimming removed 3 bases from V and 3 bases from J; junction bases left unmatched: 12. Germline values: CDR1 SGHKS, CDR2 YYEKEE (reference sequence). The CDR3 covers 17 residues. DNA of the CDR3: TGTGCCAGCAGCTCGGTAAAGTCTAGCGGCAGCTACAATGAGCAGTTCTTC. It is translated as CASSSVKSSGSYNEQFF.

This chain uses TRBV12-3 or TRBV12-4 with TRBJ2-1, with D tentatively TRBD1 or TRBD2 (6 bases each). Trimming removed 6 bases at V and 1 base at J, with 13 bases between. The CDR3 covers 15 residues. The CDR3 loop reads CASSPWRGSYNEQFF. As DNA, the CDR3 is TGTGCCAGCAGCCCTTGGAGGGGGTCCTACAATGAGCAGTTCTTC.

The chain recombines TRBV4-2 with TRBJ2-1, with TRBD2 matching over 9 bases. Trimming removed 5 bases from V and 6 bases from J; junction bases left unmatched: 11. CDR1 is LGHNA and CDR2 is YNFKEQ in the germline V gene. The CDR3 sequence is 16 residues long. DNA for the CDR3: TGTGCCAGCAGCGGACCGGGGACTAGCTCGTCCAATGAGCAGTTCTTC. It translates to CASSGPGTSSSNEQFF.

In this sample, this clonotype turned up a few times. The chain combines TRBV6-1 with TRBJ2-7; 10 bases are shared with TRBD1. This CDR3 has 15 residues. The germline CDR1 and CDR2 sequences are MNHNS and SASEGT. V dropped 6 bases and J dropped 7; count of bases not matched to a gene: 12. The CDR3 sequence is CASRQLGTGVREQYF. DNA of the CDR3: TGTGCCAGCAGACAGTTGGGGACAGGGGTGAGGGAGCAGTACTTC.

To note about this clonotype: The CDR3 end shows no conserved phenylalanine or tryptophan, and so a read error is likely. The V and J genes are TRBV7-9 and TRBJ2-2, with D possibly matching TRBD2 (6 bases). V shed 5 bases and J shed 2 bases, with 18 bases lying between them. Germline CDR1 reads SEHNR; CDR2 reads FQNEAQ (reference sequence). The CDR3 is 17 amino acids. Here the CDR3 reads CASSLPLGTDNTGELFL. The CDR3 DNA follows: TGTGCCAGCAGCCTTCCCCTCGGGACTGATAACACCGGGGAGCTGTTTCTT.

The V gene is TRBV27, the J gene TRBJ2-7, with unresolved D. V gave up 6 bases and J gave up 7 bases, with 16 bases separating them. This CDR3 is built from 13 residues. CDR1 is MNHEY, CDR2 SMNVEV, per germline (reference sequence). CDR3 sequence (DNA): TGTGCCAGCAGCTGGCAGGCCTGGGGTGAGCAGTACTTC. Translation: CASSWQAWGEQYF.